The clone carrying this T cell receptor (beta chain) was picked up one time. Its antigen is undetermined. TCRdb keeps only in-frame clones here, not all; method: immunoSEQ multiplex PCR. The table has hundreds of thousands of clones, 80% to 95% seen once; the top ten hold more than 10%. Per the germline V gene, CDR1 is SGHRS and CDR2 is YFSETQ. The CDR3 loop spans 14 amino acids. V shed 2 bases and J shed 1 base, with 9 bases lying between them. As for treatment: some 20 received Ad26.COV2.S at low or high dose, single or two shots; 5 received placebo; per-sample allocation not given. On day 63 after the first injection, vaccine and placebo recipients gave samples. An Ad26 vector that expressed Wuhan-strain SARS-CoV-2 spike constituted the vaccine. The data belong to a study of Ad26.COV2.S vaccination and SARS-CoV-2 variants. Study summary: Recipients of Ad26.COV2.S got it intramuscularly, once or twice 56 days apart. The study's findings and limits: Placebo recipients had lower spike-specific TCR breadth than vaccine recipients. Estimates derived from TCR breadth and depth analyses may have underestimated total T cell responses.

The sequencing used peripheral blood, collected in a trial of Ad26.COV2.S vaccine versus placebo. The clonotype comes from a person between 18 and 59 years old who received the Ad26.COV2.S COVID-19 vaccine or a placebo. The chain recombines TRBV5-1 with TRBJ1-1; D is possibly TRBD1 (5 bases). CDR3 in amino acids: CASSLLTENTEAFF. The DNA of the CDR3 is TGCGCCAGCAGCTTACTGACAGAGAACACTGAAGCTTTCTTT.